Presented here are 29 T cell receptor beta chains from one specimen sequenced in a study of T cells in Graves' hyperthyroidism and ophthalmopathy (dated by TCRdb to the late 2010s). The method was multiplex PCR. Instrument on record: Illumina HiSeq 2000. TCR beta CDR3 regions were amplified from RNA transcripts. The TCR CDR3 was subjected to a first round of RT-PCR using the HTBI primer set and the Qiagen OneStep RT-PCR kit. Starting from the raw public reads, TCRdb applied fastp trimming at Q25, assembled clones with MiXCR and retained in-frame beta chains. Rows with a matching CDR3 protein are joined into one entry that keeps the most common DNA and genes. Recorded for this sample are hundreds of thousands of distinct CDR3 sequences; 38% of them occurred a single time. The ten largest clones add up to approximately 10% of the sample. The specimen was blood. Receptor source: a man between 18 and 29 years old with Graves' hyperthyroidism.

The V gene is TRBV19, the J gene TRBJ1-6; D is ambiguous. CDR3 length: 13 amino acids. The V gene lost 7 bases and the J gene lost 7 bases, with 11 bases spanning the gap. The V gene's germline CDR1 is LNHDA and CDR2 SQIVND (reference sequence). CDR3: CASNHSSNSPLHF. DNA of the CDR3: TGTGCCAGTAACCACAGTTCAAATTCACCCCTCCACTTT.

With respect to this clonotype: This CDR3 is missing its conserved last phenylalanine or tryptophan, likely due to a read error. Because the CDR3's place on the DNA is in doubt, the DNA is left out and the CDR3 is given as listed by TCRdb. The gene calls are TRBV2 and TRBJ1-4. Counting both end residues, the CDR3 totals 10 amino acids. Germline V gene sequence: CDR1 SNHLY, CDR2 FYNNEI. CDR3: CASSESRAGR.

This chain links TRBV20-1 with TRBJ1-4; no clear D gene. Trimming shortened V by 1 base and J by 14 bases, and 17 bases separated the two germline ends. This CDR3 has 13 amino acids. Germline CDR1 DFQATT, CDR2 SNEGSKA (reference sequence). CDR3 DNA sequence: TGCAGTGCTAGAGGACGGCTGAGAAGCATCCTGTTTTTT. Translation: CSARGRLRSILFF.

This clonotype has more than one count but fewer than ten. The genes are TRBV11-3 and TRBJ2-2; the match to TRBD2 covers 8 bases. V dropped 3 bases and J dropped 6; count of bases not matched to a gene: 6. Germline V gives CDR1 SGHNT, CDR2 YENEEA. This CDR3 has 15 amino acids. The CDR3 DNA is TGTGCCAGCAGCTTCGGCGGGGGGCCAGCCGGGGAGCTGTTTTTT. Amino acids: CASSFGGGPAGELFF.

On this clonotype itself: Since no conserved phenylalanine or tryptophan closes the CDR3, a read error is the likely cause. The limits of the CDR3 on the DNA are not certain, so only TCRdb's listed CDR3 is given. The chain has TRBV15 and TRBJ2-7; TRBD2 is taken as the D call from the table, unchecked against the DNA. Germline loops: CDR1 LNHNV, CDR2 YYDKDF (reference sequence). The CDR3 contains 18 residues when both ends are counted. CDR3 loop: CATSIPSGRAAAPTSSTD.

A note on this clonotype: One end of the junction varies from germline; a read error may be responsible. V usage is TRBV4-1 and J usage is TRBJ1-5; 8 nucleotides line up with TRBD1. CDR3 length equals 19 residues. Germline V gives CDR1 MGHRA, CDR2 YSYEKL. The CDR3 nucleotides are TGCGCCCGCAGCCAAGAACCTCGCGGTCTAGGACAGGGAGGGCAGCCCCAGCATTTT. It yields the protein CARSQEPRGLGQGGQPQHF.

V gene TRBV12-3 or TRBV12-4 combines with J gene TRBJ1-2, with a tentative D call TRBD1 (6 bases). The CDR3 spans 15 residues. Trimming pared 3 bases from V and 2 bases from J, leaving 13 bases between. CDR3 bases: TGTGCCAGCAGTTTCTGGGCAGGGGAGAACTATGGCTACACCTTC. It specifies CASSFWAGENYGYTF.

The chain combines TRBV29-1 with TRBJ1-2; the D is unclear. V was shortened by 3 bases and J by 6 bases, with 11 bases between the two germline ends. This CDR3 is built from 12 residues. The germline V gene encodes CDR1 SQVTM and CDR2 ANQGSEA. The CDR3 DNA sequence: TGCAGCGTTGATACCAAATCTGATGGCTACACCTTC. Amino acid sequence: CSVDTKSDGYTF.

V and J are TRBV7-2 and TRBJ2-7, with 8 bases that match TRBD2. In germline, CDR1 is SGHTA, CDR2 FQGNSA. J gave up 2 bases and V 5 bases, and 5 bases lay outside the gene matches. The CDR3 is 14 residues long. This CDR3 reads CASSKWTSPYEQYF. CDR3 nucleotides: TGTGCCAGCAGCAAGTGGACTAGCCCCTACGAGCAGTACTTC.

Written as DNA, the CDR3 is TGTGCCAGCAGCCATGACAGCAATCAGCCCCAGCATTTT. This encodes CASSHDSNQPQHF. The V call is TRBV5-8, the J call TRBJ1-5, with unresolved D. V was trimmed by 4 bases and J by 1 base, leaving 6 bases between them. The germline gives CDR1 SGHTS, CDR2 YDEGEE. The CDR3 contains 13 residues.

The chain has TRBV29-1 and TRBJ2-7; the D gene is possibly TRBD1 (5 bases). Trimming shortened V by 6 bases and J by 2 bases, and 11 bases separated the two germline ends. CDR3 length: 12 amino acids. Looked up from germline, CDR1 is SQVTM and CDR2 is ANQGSEA. In DNA form, the CDR3 reads TGCAGCGTCCAATCAGGGCCCTACGAGCAGTACTTC. Translation: CSVQSGPYEQYF.

As concerns this clonotype: This may come from a read error, since a much larger clone is one base off. The chain employs TRBV9 and TRBJ1-2; D is ambiguous. This CDR3 is built from 13 residues. Germline V gives CDR1 SGDLS, CDR2 YYNGEE. CDR3 in amino acids: CASSAPRNYGHTF. In DNA form, the CDR3 reads TGTGCCAGCAGCGCTCCAAGAAACTATGGCCACACCTTC.

This clonotype was recorded only once. Lacking the conserved final phenylalanine or tryptophan, this CDR3 likely reflects a read error. This chain uses TRBV11-2 with TRBJ1-1; D gene ambiguous. Germline V gene sequence: CDR1 SGHAT, CDR2 FQNNGV. V was clipped by 6 bases and J by 4 bases, with 15 bases between them. CDR3 size: 14 residues. The CDR3 bases are TGTGCCAGCAGGCCAGACGGCCAGAGCACTGAAGCTTTCCTT. As protein: CASRPDGQSTEAFL.

This clonotype was observed many times. The CDR3, as DNA: TGTGCCACCAGGATGGGCCGGGACTCAGCCTACGAGCAGTACTTC. As protein: CATRMGRDSAYEQYF. J is TRBJ2-7 and V is TRBV15, with a tentative D call TRBD2 (6 bases). The CDR3 is 15 amino acids. The V gene's germline CDR1 is LNHNV and CDR2 YYDKDF (reference sequence). Trimming took 6 bases from V and 2 from J, leaving 17 bases between them.

The chain couples TRBV28 to TRBJ1-1; D is possibly TRBD1 (5 bases). The length of the CDR3 is 15 residues. Trimming cost V 4 bases and J 4 bases, with 16 bases left between them. Looked up from germline, CDR1 is MDHEN and CDR2 is SYDVKM. In nucleotides, the CDR3 is TGTGCCAGCAGTTACCCTCCAGGGAGCGGCACTGAAGCTTTCTTT. It translates to CASSYPPGSGTEAFF.

The table lists this clonotype with many counts. The rearrangement links TRBV24-1 to TRBJ1-5; no firm D call. The germline gives CDR1 KGHDR, CDR2 SFDVKD. This CDR3 spans 14 amino acids. V was shortened by 6 bases and J by 3 bases, with 11 bases between the two germline ends. The CDR3 DNA reads TGTGCCACCAGTAGTCGCGGATTCAATCAGCCCCAGCATTTT. It specifies CATSSRGFNQPQHF.

Ten or more counts support this clonotype. The chain is built from TRBV2 and TRBJ2-7; 12 bases fit TRBD2. J lost 7 bases, V lost 2 bases, and 9 bases had no gene match. This CDR3 is built from 16 residues. From germline, CDR1 is SNHLY and CDR2 FYNNEI. Written as DNA, the CDR3 is TGTGCCAGCAGTGAATTTGTGACTAGCGGGAGAATGGAGCAGTACTTC. This sequence encodes CASSEFVTSGRMEQYF.

A note on this clonotype: With a much larger clone just one base away, this may be a read error. The chain has TRBV7-2 and TRBJ1-5, with D maybe TRBD1 (5 bases). CDR1 is SGHTA and CDR2 is FQGNSA in the germline V gene. The CDR3 totals 14 residues. Written as DNA, the CDR3 is TGTGCCGGCAGCCTGGACATCAGCAATCAGCCCCAGCATTTT. It is translated as CAGSLDISNQPQHF. Supplemented by reference TRBV7-2 and TRBJ1-5, the full variable domain reads GAGVSQSPSNKVTEKGKDVELRCDPISGHTALYWYRQSLGQGLEFLIYFQGNSAPDKSGLPSDRFSAERTGGSVSTLTIQRTQQEDSAVYLCAGSLDISNQPQHFGDGTRLSIL.

This clonotype showed up many times. J is TRBJ1-4 and V is TRBV5-1; TRBD1 matches 9 bases. The germline V gene has CDR1 SGHRS and CDR2 YFSETQ. The CDR3 runs 14 residues. V dropped 4 bases and J dropped 7; count of bases not matched to a gene: 5. CDR3 in DNA: TGCGCCAGCAGCCCTGGACAGGGGAGTGAAAAACTGTTTTTT. This translates into CASSPGQGSEKLFF.

This chain links TRBV20-1 with TRBJ1-5; perhaps TRBD1 as D (6 bases). Germline V CDR1 and CDR2: DFQATT, SNEGSKA (reference sequence). Trimming pared 3 bases from V and 1 base from J, leaving 16 bases between. This CDR3 region has 16 residues. The DNA for the CDR3 is TGCAGTGCTAGGAGGGGGGGGGGTGGAAGCAATCAGCCCCAGCATTTT. As protein: CSARRGGGGSNQPQHF.

The chain is built from TRBV25-1 and TRBJ2-5; 10 bases line up with TRBD2. The CDR3 contains 16 residues. Germline V gives CDR1 MGHDK, CDR2 SYGVNS. With V trimmed by 4 bases and J by 4 bases, 9 bases remained unmatched. The CDR3 DNA reads as TGTGCCAGCAGTGGGCATAGCGGGGGGCGCAGAGAGACCCAGTACTTC. It translates to CASSGHSGGRRETQYF.

This clonotype has more than one count but fewer than ten. The genes are TRBV19 and TRBJ1-1; TRBD1 might be the D (6 bases). Germline-derived CDR1 and CDR2 are LNHDA and SQIVND (reference sequence). The CDR3 covers 15 residues. V shed 7 bases and J shed 4 bases, with 19 bases lying between them. This CDR3 is CASNARGLSSTEAFF. CDR3 bases: TGTGCCAGTAATGCGAGGGGGTTAAGTAGCACTGAAGCTTTCTTT. Filled out from reference TRBV19 and TRBJ1-1, the complete variable domain reads DGGITQSPKYLFRKEGQNVTLSCEQNLNHDAMYWYRQDPGQGLRLIYYSQIVNDFQKGDIAEGYSVSREKKESFPLTVTSAQKNPTAFYLCASNARGLSSTEAFFGQGTRLTVV.

This clonotype occurred a few times. V is TRBV20-1 and J is TRBJ1-5, with D maybe TRBD1 (5 bases). This CDR3 has 12 amino acids. Trimming removed 7 bases from V and 4 bases from J, with 11 bases in between. Germline loops: CDR1 DFQATT, CDR2 SNEGSKA (reference sequence). For the CDR3, the DNA is TGCAGTGGGCAGGGTGCAAATCAGCCCCAGCATTTT. It yields the protein CSGQGANQPQHF.

This clonotype was recorded at least ten times. The gene calls are TRBV24-1 and TRBJ2-2, with 7 bases aligning to TRBD1. The CDR3 runs to 18 residues. Germline-derived CDR1 and CDR2 are KGHDR and SFDVKD. V lost 2 bases and J lost 0; bases outside the gene matches: 8. CDR3 region: CATSDSTAGTANTGELFF. The CDR3 DNA follows: TGTGCCACCAGTGATTCCACCGCCGGGACAGCGAACACCGGGGAGCTGTTTTTT.

This clonotype was observed a single time. The chain carries TRBV7-9 and TRBJ1-1; D is unresolved. V was trimmed by 5 bases and J by 9 bases, leaving 16 bases between them. Germline V lookup: CDR1 SEHNR, CDR2 FQNEAQ (reference sequence). This CDR3 has 13 amino acids. The CDR3 bases are TGTGCCAGCAGCGGAGAGGGTGAACCTCAAGCTTTCTTT. This encodes CASSGEGEPQAFF.

CDR3 region: CASSSRGTGVSGANVLTF. CDR3 DNA: TGTGCCAGCAGCTCCAGAGGGACAGGGGTATCTGGGGCCAACGTCCTGACTTTC. The chain combines TRBV7-3 with TRBJ2-6; TRBD1 matches at 10 bases. This CDR3 has 18 residues. From germline, CDR1 is SGHTA and CDR2 FQGTGA. The ends lost 4 bases at V and 1 base at J; junction bases unmatched: 7.

This chain joins TRBV15 and TRBJ1-2, with D uncertain. This CDR3 has 14 amino acids. The V end was cut by 0 bases, the J end by 8 bases, with 13 bases between. The germline V gene has CDR1 LNHNV and CDR2 YYDKDF (reference sequence). The CDR3: CATSRDRWGYGYTF. The CDR3 coding sequence is TGTGCCACCAGCAGAGATAGGTGGGGTTACGGCTACACCTTC. The whole variable domain, filled in from reference TRBV15 and TRBJ1-2, reads DAMVIQNPRYQVTQFGKPVTLSCSQTLNHNVMYWYQQKSSQAPKLLFHYYDKDFNNEADTPDNFQSRRPNTSFCFLDIRSPGLGDTAMYLCATSRDRWGYGYTFGSGTRLTVV.

This clonotype has a single count. The rearrangement links TRBV12-3 or TRBV12-4 to TRBJ2-2, with a weak D call TRBD2 (6 bases). With 6 bases removed from V and 1 base from J, the gap between germline ends came to 12 bases. CDR3 length: 15 amino acids. DNA for the CDR3: TGTGCCAGCAGCCCGCGCGGGAAGAACACCGGGGAGCTGTTTTTT. Translation: CASSPRGKNTGELFF.

A single count supports this clonotype. This chain uses TRBV25-1 with TRBJ2-5; 9 bases are a match to TRBD1. Germline V gene lookup returns CDR1 MGHDK and CDR2 SYGVNS. CDR3 length: 14 amino acids. With 11 bases clipped from V and 5 bases from J, the junction kept 12 bases outside the gene matches. CDR3 amino acids: CAWSPWTGVETQYF. CDR3 nucleotides: TGTGCCTGGAGTCCTTGGACAGGGGTTGAGACCCAGTACTTC.